These 25 T cell receptor beta chains were all obtained from the same sample, sequenced in a study of T cell responses to AZD1222 COVID-19 vaccine. The method was immunoSEQ multiplex PCR; TCRdb's version includes in-frame clones alone and lacks a portion of them. The sample carries 140,000 or so clones, around 90% recorded once. This specimen consisted of peripheral blood, obtained on day 0 of AZD1222 vaccination. The origin of the receptors is an adult in good health.

The rearrangement joins TRBV7-2 to TRBJ2-7; 9 positions match TRBD1. Trimming cost V 5 bases and J 7 bases; bases outside gene matches: 3. The CDR3 is 12 residues long. Germline CDR1 SGHTA, CDR2 FQGNSA. The CDR3 nucleotides read TGTGCCAGCAGCCCACAGGGGGCAGAGCAGTACTTC. This sequence encodes CASSPQGAEQYF.

The V gene is TRBV5-4, the J gene TRBJ2-6; 10 bases line up with TRBD1. This CDR3 is built from 16 residues. The germline V gene encodes CDR1 SGHNT and CDR2 YYREEE (reference sequence). V was clipped by 5 bases and J by 7 bases; unmatched bases: 9. CDR3 region: CASRRAGTGAANVLTF. The CDR3 bases are TGTGCCAGCAGACGCGCCGGGACAGGGGCTGCCAACGTCCTGACTTTC. The complete variable domain, with remaining parts taken from reference TRBV5-4 and TRBJ2-6, reads ETGVTQSPTHLIKTRGQQVTLRCSSQSGHNTVSWYQQALGQGPQFIFQYYREEENGRGNFPPRFSGLQFPNYSSELNVNALELDDSALYLCASRRAGTGAANVLTFGAGSRLTVL.

V gene TRBV5-6 combines with J gene TRBJ2-7; perhaps TRBD2 as D (6 bases). The CDR3 sequence is 14 residues long. Trimming shortened V by 4 bases and J by 6 bases, and 17 bases separated the two germline ends. Germline V gene lookup returns CDR1 SGHDT and CDR2 YYEEEE. This CDR3 is CASSPAGGRGEQYF. CDR3 nucleotides: TGTGCCAGCAGCCCAGCGGGCGGCCGCGGCGAGCAGTACTTC.

V and J are TRBV5-1 and TRBJ1-6; no reliable D call. CDR1 is SGHRS and CDR2 is YFSETQ in the germline V gene. Trimming pared 0 bases from V and 0 bases from J, leaving 7 bases between. The CDR3 extends over 16 amino acids. CDR3 region: CASSLVGDSYNSPLHF. The CDR3 nucleotides are TGCGCCAGCAGCTTGGTAGGAGACTCCTATAATTCACCCCTCCACTTT.

The rearrangement joins TRBV4-1 to TRBJ1-2; no clear D. Germline V lookup: CDR1 MGHRA, CDR2 YSYEKL. V was cut by 0 bases and J by 3 bases, with 14 bases left in between. This CDR3 region has 16 residues. In DNA, the CDR3 is TGCGCCAGCAGCCAAGATAAGCCGGGCGCCTACTATGGCTACACCTTC. It translates to CASSQDKPGAYYGYTF.

The J gene is TRBJ2-1, the V gene TRBV5-1; 7 bases fit TRBD2. Germline CDR1 reads SGHRS; CDR2 reads YFSETQ. V trimming: 2 bases; J trimming: 0 bases; junction bases outside the gene matches: 2. The CDR3 covers 15 residues. Written as DNA, the CDR3 is TGCGCCAGCAGCTTCCGGGACTACTCCTACAATGAGCAGTTCTTC. It encodes CASSFRDYSYNEQFF.

V usage is TRBV7-2 and J usage is TRBJ2-3, with 8 positions matching TRBD2. Germline CDR1 and CDR2: SGHTA and FQGNSA. The V gene end was trimmed by 2 bases and the J gene end by 4 bases; junction bases not matched to a gene: 2. CDR3 length equals 14 residues. The CDR3 protein is CASSLPGGADTQYF. CDR3 DNA sequence: TGTGCCAGCAGCTTACCGGGAGGGGCAGATACGCAGTATTTT.

This chain links TRBV5-1 with TRBJ1-4, with D possibly being TRBD1 (6 bases). The germline CDR1 and CDR2 sequences are SGHRS and YFSETQ. The CDR3 is made up of 16 amino acids. V lost 4 bases to trimming and J lost 7 bases, with 20 bases between them. The CDR3 DNA reads TGCGCCAGCAGCCGCGGTGAACAGGGCATGTTTGAAAAACTGTTTTTT. This gives the protein CASSRGEQGMFEKLFF.

This chain's CDR3 is CASSPAADYGYTF. CDR3 in DNA: TGTGCCAGCAGTCCGGCAGCGGACTATGGCTACACCTTC. V gene TRBV27 combines with J gene TRBJ1-2; D is unresolved. Trimming left V 5 bases short and J 3 bases short, with 10 bases between. The CDR3 has 13 amino acids. Germline CDR1 reads MNHEY; CDR2 reads SMNVEV (reference sequence).

The chain uses TRBV5-1 and TRBJ2-3, with D maybe TRBD2 (6 bases). Trimming shortened V by 0 bases and J by 1 base, and 12 bases separated the two germline ends. The CDR3 is made up of 16 amino acids. Germline lookup yields CDR1 SGHRS and CDR2 YFSETQ. CDR3 sequence reads: CASSLGLGGGTDTQYF. CDR3 bases: TGCGCCAGCAGCTTGGGACTCGGCGGGGGCACAGATACGCAGTATTTT.

The V gene is TRBV27, the J gene TRBJ2-2; the D is unclear. The V and J ends lost 5 bases and 1 base respectively, with 17 bases between them. The CDR3 length is 17 residues. Germline values: CDR1 MNHEY, CDR2 SMNVEV (reference sequence). DNA of the CDR3: TGTGCCAGCAGTAACCGGGTCAACCAAAAGAACACCGGGGAGCTGTTTTTT. This translates into CASSNRVNQKNTGELFF.

The rearrangement joins TRBV6-4 to TRBJ1-1; D unresolved. The CDR3 is 13 residues long. Germline CDR1 and CDR2: MRHNA and SNTAGT. V was cut by 2 bases and J by 6 bases, with 10 bases left in between. The CDR3 bases are TGTGCCAGCAGTGACGGTACCCACCCTGAAGCTTTCTTT. Residues: CASSDGTHPEAFF.

The chain joins TRBV18 to TRBJ1-5; no clear D gene. The V and J ends lost 4 bases and 4 bases respectively, with 11 bases between them. Germline CDR1 is KGHSH and CDR2 is LQKENI. The CDR3 length is 14 residues. The CDR3 sequence is CASSRSDGNQPQHF. The CDR3 DNA follows: TGTGCCAGCTCACGCTCGGACGGTAATCAGCCCCAGCATTTT.

The chain couples TRBV24-1 to TRBJ1-2; the D gene is possibly TRBD1 (5 bases). CDR1 KGHDR and CDR2 SFDVKD come from the germline V gene. The ends were cut back, 4 bases at V and 2 bases at J, with 10 bases in the middle. This CDR3 spans 14 amino acids. The CDR3 DNA follows: TGTGCCACCAGTGAGTCCCGGGGGAACTATGGCTACACCTTC. It specifies CATSESRGNYGYTF.

The rearrangement uses TRBV7-9 and TRBJ2-7, with 11 bases that match TRBD2. Germline CDR1 is SEHNR and CDR2 is FQNEAQ (reference sequence). V shed 6 bases, J shed 2 bases, and the junction held 6 bases outside the gene matches. This CDR3 is 15 amino acids long. In nucleotides, the CDR3 is TGTGCCAGCAGACCAGGGACTAGCGGTCCCTACGAGCAGTACTTC. It codes for CASRPGTSGPYEQYF.

The CDR3, as DNA: TGCGCCAGCAGTTCTGGACTAGCACACGAGCAGTACTTC. Translated: CASSSGLAHEQYF. This chain uses TRBV10-1 with TRBJ2-7; 8 bases align to TRBD2. The CDR3 length is 13 residues. Per germline, CDR1 WNHNN and CDR2 SYGVQD (reference sequence). V dropped 5 bases and J dropped 5; count of bases not matched to a gene: 5.

The V call is TRBV7-3, the J call TRBJ2-1, with D possibly called TRBD1 or TRBD2 (5 bases each). This CDR3 is 19 amino acids long. Germline-derived CDR1 and CDR2 are SGHTA and FQGTGA. V lost 0 bases and J lost 5, with 23 bases in between. The CDR3 DNA reads TGTGCCAGCAGCTTAACTGTACGGGGCACTCCCCCGAGCAACAATGAGCAGTTCTTC. Encoded protein: CASSLTVRGTPPSNNEQFF.

This clone was recorded a few times. The chain is built from TRBV4-1 and TRBJ2-7; 9 nucleotides match TRBD1. The CDR3 covers 21 residues. Germline loops: CDR1 MGHRA, CDR2 YSYEKL. Trimming cost V 3 bases and J 4 bases; bases outside gene matches: 25. CDR3 sequence: CASSHRDRALGGLDLGYEQYF. In DNA form, the CDR3 reads TGCGCCAGCAGCCACCGGGACAGGGCTTTAGGGGGATTGGATTTGGGATACGAGCAGTACTTC.

This clone was picked up one time. This CDR3 reads CAISGDSTYEQYF. The CDR3 coding sequence is TGTGCCATCAGTGGGGACAGCACCTACGAGCAGTACTTC. The chain recombines TRBV10-3 with TRBJ2-7, with 7 bases that match TRBD1. Per germline, CDR1 ENHRY and CDR2 SYGVKD. CDR3 size: 13 residues. V dropped 4 bases and J dropped 2; count of bases not matched to a gene: 2.

J is TRBJ1-2 and V is TRBV7-9, with D possibly TRBD1 on 6 matching bases. This CDR3 has 14 residues. The V end was cut by 5 bases, the J end by 4 bases, with 14 bases between. Per germline, CDR1 SEHNR and CDR2 FQNEAQ (reference sequence). CDR3 loop: CASSPGGSVYGYTF. CDR3 nucleotide sequence: TGTGCCAGCAGCCCCGGGGGCTCGGTCTATGGCTACACCTTC.

The chain recombines TRBV11-3 with TRBJ2-3; the match to TRBD2 covers 9 bases. The junction had 6 bases not matched to a gene; V was cut back by 6 bases and J by 5 bases. This CDR3 region has 14 residues. Per germline, CDR1 SGHNT and CDR2 YENEEA. The CDR3 bases are TGTGCCAGCAGTCGCGGGAGGGCCGAAGATACGCAGTATTTT. It translates to CASSRGRAEDTQYF.

The rearrangement joins TRBV18 to TRBJ2-3; the D is unclear. The CDR3 runs 15 residues. CDR1 and CDR2 from the germline V gene are KGHSH and LQKENI. Trimming stripped 3 bases from V and 0 bases from J, with 10 bases between. The CDR3 DNA reads TGTGCCAGCTCACCTTACAGCCGTAGCACAGATACGCAGTATTTT. Translating gives CASSPYSRSTDTQYF.

In DNA, the CDR3 is TGTGCTAGTGGAGTTAGCAATCAGCCCCAGCATTTT. Residues: CASGVSNQPQHF. The chain is built from TRBV12-5 and TRBJ1-5; D is ambiguous. Germline CDR1 LGHNT, CDR2 FRNRAP. With 6 bases removed from V and 0 bases from J, the gap between germline ends came to 3 bases. CDR3 size: 12 residues.

The chain links TRBV19 to TRBJ2-1; D not certain. The germline CDR1 and CDR2 sequences are LNHDA and SQIVND (reference sequence). V was trimmed by 2 bases and J by 0 bases, leaving 8 bases between them. The CDR3 contains 15 residues. The CDR3 protein is CASSILGGSYNEQFF. As DNA, the CDR3 is TGTGCCAGTAGTATACTGGGCGGCTCCTACAATGAGCAGTTCTTC.

This clone has a single count. This chain connects TRBV5-4 to TRBJ1-1; a possible D gene is TRBD1 (6 bases). CDR1 and CDR2 (germline): SGHNT, YYREEE (reference sequence). This CDR3 is built from 14 residues. V was pared by 0 bases and J by 5 bases, with 11 bases between. CDR3 loop: CASSLAGHGTEAFF. Written as DNA, the CDR3 is TGTGCCAGCAGCTTGGCGGGACATGGTACTGAAGCTTTCTTT.